The following is a T cell receptor beta chain sequence with its context. Its antigen is unidentified. One junction end does not reproduce the germline sequence, and a read error may be involved. A modified ARM-PCR protocol with three rounds of nested PCR amplified TCRbeta. MiXCR was run by TCRdb on the multiplex PCR reads, yielding one entry per CDR3 protein. This table holds roughly 44,000 distinct CDR3 sequences, less than 70% found once. This entry comes from a study of tumor and adjacent non-tumor tissue in lung cancer. Study-wide results and caveats: Significantly higher TCR diversity was found in tumor than normal lung.

This sample's RNA came from whole unsorted tissue. The normal lung tissue was taken more than 3 cm from the tumor edge. Sequencing input: distant non-tumor lung tissue. This TCR derives from a woman in her thirties or forties with non-small cell lung cancer.

The chain's CDR3 is CASRKQGPTLYNVQFF. DNA for the CDR3: TGTGCCAGCAGGAAACAGGGACCGACACTCTACAATGTGCAGTTCTTC. V gene TRBV2 combines with J gene TRBJ2-1, with D perhaps TRBD1 (6 bases). This CDR3 spans 16 amino acids. Germline CDR1 SNHLY, CDR2 FYNNEI.